The rows below give T cell receptor beta chains drawn from one sample of a study of T cells in Graves' hyperthyroidism and ophthalmopathy. MiXCR was run by TCRdb on the multiplex PCR reads, yielding one entry per CDR3 protein. The repertoire holds about 600,000 distinct CDR3 sequences, with 12% to 15% as singletons. Sequenced sample: blood. These receptors all stem from a young woman with Graves' ophthalmopathy. CDR3s include the opening cysteine and the closing phenylalanine or tryptophan. Fields, in order: D gene, clone size, V gene, J gene, CDR3 protein, CDR3 DNA. A D gene is named only where the DNA matches it firmly. Only some rows state a clone size, as once, few, many or a class for expanded clones.

D: .
size: few
V: TRBV3-1
J: TRBJ1-2
CDR3: CASSQGPTGVYGYTF
DNA: TGTGCCAGCAGCCAAGGTCCGACAGGAGTCTATGGCTACACCTTC

D: .
size: many
V: TRBV9
J: TRBJ2-5
CDR3: CASSVEGRYQETQYF
DNA: TGTGCCAGCAGCGTAGAGGGGCGGTACCAAGAGACCCAGTACTTC

D: TRBD1
size: few
V: TRBV28
J: TRBJ1-1
CDR3: CASSLHDRVGGRNTEASF
DNA: TGTGCCAGCAGCCTTCACGACAGGGTGGGGGGCCGGAACACTGAAGCTTCCTTT

D: .
size: .
V: TRBV5-6
J: TRBJ2-1
CDR3: CASSLVVAASYNEQFF
DNA: TGTGCCAGCAGCTTGGTGGTAGCGGCCTCCTACAATGAGCAGTTCTTC

D: .
size: many
V: TRBV7-2
J: TRBJ2-3
CDR3: CASSGRGGERNTQYF
DNA: TGTGCCAGCAGCGGACGTGGCGGGGAGCGGAATACGCAGTATTTT

D: TRBD2
size: many
V: TRBV28
J: TRBJ2-7
CDR3: CASMPSGGTETYEQYF
DNA: TGTGCCAGCATGCCCTCGGGGGGGACCGAGACCTACGAGCAGTACTTC

D: .
size: few
V: TRBV12-3/TRBV12-4
J: TRBJ1-5
CDR3: CASSFPGGGRDQPQHF
DNA: TGTGCCAGCAGTTTCCCCGGGGGGGGACGCGATCAGCCCCAGCATTTT

D: .
size: many
V: TRBV11-3
J: TRBJ1-1
CDR3: CASSLSKSGAFF
DNA: TGTGCCAGCAGCTTATCGAAGTCAGGAGCTTTCTTT

D: .
size: .
V: TRBV15
J: TRBJ2-1
CDR3: CATSRDVGSYNEQFF
DNA: TGTGCCACCAGCAGAGATGTGGGTAGCTACAATGAGCAGTTCTTC

D: .
size: few
V: TRBV7-9
J: TRBJ1-4
CDR3: CASSIEGSNEKLFF
DNA: TGTGCCAGCAGCATAGAAGGCTCTAATGAAAAACTGTTTTTT

D: TRBD2
size: many
V: TRBV10-3
J: TRBJ2-1
CDR3: CAIGTPLAGVAYNEQFF
DNA: TGTGCCATCGGGACCCCACTAGCGGGGGTCGCCTACAATGAGCAGTTCTTC

D: TRBD1
size: many
V: TRBV28
J: TRBJ2-2
CDR3: CASIDSQGAEGAGELFF
DNA: TGTGCCAGCATTGATTCTCAGGGGGCGGAGGGGGCCGGGGAGCTGTTTTTT

D: .
size: .
V: TRBV28
J: TRBJ1-6
CDR3: CASKFRFTNNSPLHF
DNA: TGTGCCAGCAAGTTCAGATTCACGAATAATTCACCCCTCCACTTT

D: .
size: many
V: TRBV12-3/TRBV12-4
J: TRBJ1-4
CDR3: CASRKNEKLFF
DNA: TGTGCCAGCAGGAAGAATGAAAAACTGTTTTTT

D: TRBD2
size: .
V: TRBV9
J: TRBJ2-2
CDR3: CASRGTSNTGELFF
DNA: TGTGCCAGCAGGGGGACTAGCAACACCGGGGAGCTGTTTTTT

D: .
size: .
V: TRBV29-1
J: TRBJ2-5
CDR3: CSVSEETQYF
DNA: TGCAGCGTCTCTGAAGAGACCCAGTACTTC

D: TRBD2
size: many
V: TRBV20-1
J: TRBJ2-3
CDR3: CSAETSGILRDTQYF
DNA: TGCAGTGCCGAGACTAGCGGGATCCTAAGGGATACGCAGTATTTT

D: .
size: many
V: TRBV30
J: TRBJ1-1
CDR3: CAWSKLDRLNTEAFF
DNA: TGTGCCTGGAGTAAACTGGACAGATTGAACACTGAAGCTTTCTTT

D: TRBD2
size: many
V: TRBV5-4
J: TRBJ2-7
CDR3: CASSLPGGQRGSYEQYF
DNA: TGTGCCAGCAGCTTACCGGGAGGGCAAAGGGGCTCCTACGAGCAGTACTTC

D: TRBD1
size: many
V: TRBV2
J: TRBJ1-2
CDR3: CASGTDRAVYTF
DNA: TGTGCCAGCGGAACGGACAGGGCGGTCTACACCTTC

D: .
size: many
V: TRBV5-6
J: TRBJ2-5
CDR3: CASSLSGEETQYF
DNA: TGTGCCAGCAGCTTGAGCGGCGAAGAGACCCAGTACTTC